The present entry profiles one T cell receptor beta chain with its context. The immunoSEQ assay was v3.0, run at survey level. Measured with immunoSEQ multiplex PCR; TCRdb has only the in-frame clones, and not every one. The table records about 17,000 clones, 85% to 95% of them present only once. This sample stems from a study of long-term antiretroviral therapy in people with HIV. Germline CDR1 is SEHNR and CDR2 is FQNEAQ (reference sequence). V gave up 10 bases and J gave up 4 bases; unmatched junction bases: 8. There are 13 residues in the CDR3. The source is a man aged 25 to 45 with HIV. The genes are TRBV7-9 and TRBJ2-7; TRBD2 aligns across 9 bases. Here the sequenced sample was unsorted PBMCs, taken around 10 years after starting antiretroviral therapy. CDR3 region: CATSGAGGYEQYF. DNA of the CDR3: TGTGCCACGTCGGGGGCGGGGGGGTACGAGCAGTACTTC.